Presented here are 14 T cell receptor beta chains from one specimen sequenced in a study of shared clonotypes between healthy human individuals (dated by TCRdb to about 2020). Libraries were prepared through the immunoSEQ multiplex PCR assay. In TCRdb, the immuneACCESS table is reduced to in-frame sequences with V and J assigned. These tables do not hold every clone; where another copy was compared, an unresolved V gene accounts for under half, and the others remain unexplained. This sample is represented by 950,000 to 1,300,000 clones; 60% to 80% of them were singletons. Around 1.5% of the sample comes from the top ten. Sequencing was done on a sample of memory CD4+ T cells sorted from blood. The label giving this sample's cell subset or site can be read as: CD45RA-negative fraction. These receptors were obtained from a young man in good health.

The chain has TRBV5-1 and TRBJ2-1, with D hard to call. Germline CDR1 SGHRS, CDR2 YFSETQ. V lost 0 bases to trimming and J lost 8 bases, with 12 bases between them. The CDR3 length is 14 residues. CDR3 sequence: CASSLGGRIYEQFF. CDR3 nucleotides: TGCGCCAGCAGCTTGGGTGGACGTATATATGAGCAGTTCTTC. The full variable domain, completed using reference TRBV5-1 and TRBJ2-1, is KAGVTQTPRYLIKTRGQQVTLSCSPISGHRSVSWYQQTPGQGLQFLFEYFSETQRNKGNFPGRFSGRQFSNSRSEMNVSTLELGDSALYLCASSLGGRIYEQFFGPGTRLTVL.

As concerns this clone: Other DNA sequences from this sample encode an identical CDR3 as well. CDR3 protein: CASSLSGTYNEQFF. For the CDR3, the DNA is TGTGCCAGCAGCTTGTCGGGAACCTACAATGAGCAGTTCTTC. This sequence joins TRBV7-9 and TRBJ2-1; weak D call: TRBD2 (5 bases). Germline CDR1 reads SEHNR; CDR2 reads FQNEAQ (reference sequence). Trimming stripped 3 bases from V and 2 bases from J, with 8 bases between. This CDR3 has 14 residues.

The V call is TRBV29-1, the J call TRBJ1-1, with unresolved D. Trimming stripped 5 bases from V and 0 bases from J, with 7 bases between. CDR3 length: 12 amino acids. Germline V gives CDR1 SQVTM, CDR2 ANQGSEA. The CDR3 DNA reads as TGCAGCGTTCGCAATATGAACACTGAAGCTTTCTTT. This gives the protein CSVRNMNTEAFF.

This clone was counted once. The chain carries TRBV28 and TRBJ2-7, with 7 bases lining up with TRBD2. The CDR3 length is 14 residues. The trim removed 5 bases at V and 0 bases at J, leaving 4 bases unmatched. Germline assignment: CDR1 MDHEN and CDR2 SYDVKM. This chain's CDR3 is CASSSGASSYEQYF. For the CDR3, the DNA is TGTGCCAGCAGTAGCGGGGCGAGCTCCTACGAGCAGTACTTC.

This clone was counted at least ten times. The V gene is TRBV5-6, the J gene TRBJ1-1, with TRBD1 identical over 8 bases. V gave up 3 bases and J gave up 2 bases; unmatched junction bases: 6. CDR3 length equals 15 residues. Per the germline V gene, CDR1 is SGHDT and CDR2 is YYEEEE. CDR3 loop: CASSWGDRKNTEAFF. CDR3 nucleotides: TGTGCCAGCAGCTGGGGGGACAGGAAAAACACTGAAGCTTTCTTT.

This clone has a handful of counts. V is TRBV6-1 and J is TRBJ2-2; the match to TRBD1 covers 8 bases. Germline V lookup: CDR1 MNHNS, CDR2 SASEGT. This CDR3 has 14 amino acids. V dropped 6 bases and J dropped 4; count of bases not matched to a gene: 4. Here the CDR3 DNA reads TGTGCCAGCAGCAGTACAGGGGGCACCGGGGAGCTGTTTTTT. It encodes CASSSTGGTGELFF.

This clone was counted between two and nine times. The identical CDR3 is also encoded by other nucleotide sequences in the sample. This chain connects TRBV7-2 to TRBJ2-3; D is ambiguous. V lost 5 bases, J lost 2 bases, and 5 bases lay in between. The germline CDR1 and CDR2 sequences are SGHTA and FQGNSA. The CDR3 spans 12 residues. The CDR3 protein is CASSPNTDTQYF. CDR3 coding DNA: TGTGCCAGCAGCCCAAACACAGATACGCAGTATTTT.

This chain links TRBV14 with TRBJ2-5; weak D call: TRBD1 (6 bases). V lost 3 bases and J lost 7, with 15 bases in between. The CDR3 is 14 amino acids. Germline CDR1 reads SGHDN; CDR2 reads FVKESK. CDR3 DNA sequence: TGTGCCAGCAGCCATACTCAGGGGCCAGGGACCCAGTACTTC. Amino acid sequence: CASSHTQGPGTQYF.

The chain links TRBV7-8 to TRBJ2-3; TRBD1 matches at 7 bases. The CDR3 has 16 residues. Unmatched junction bases numbered 6, after V lost 1 base and J lost 2 bases. Germline loops: CDR1 SGHVS, CDR2 FQNEAQ. The CDR3 bases are TGTGCCAGCAGCTTAGAGAAGGGGGCCTACACAGATACGCAGTATTTT. Translating gives CASSLEKGAYTDTQYF.

The gene calls are TRBV29-1 and TRBJ2-1, with 9 bases aligning to TRBD2. Germline values: CDR1 SQVTM, CDR2 ANQGSEA. This CDR3 spans 15 amino acids. After removal of 2 bases from V and 8 bases from J, the junction contained 10 bases not matched to a gene. The CDR3 DNA reads TGCAGCGTTGAATTTCCGCGGGGGGGCCTCGATGAGCAGTTCTTC. It encodes CSVEFPRGGLDEQFF.

This clone was found a few times. The gene calls are TRBV29-1 and TRBJ2-5, with D perhaps being TRBD1 or TRBD2 (5 bases each). CDR1 and CDR2 (germline): SQVTM, ANQGSEA. This CDR3 has 13 residues. Trimming stripped 5 bases from V and 5 bases from J, with 15 bases between. The CDR3 protein is CSVSRGARETQYF. The CDR3 region has the DNA TGCAGCGTTTCCAGAGGGGCAAGGGAGACCCAGTACTTC.

Only a few counts were recorded for this clone. The V call is TRBV18, the J call TRBJ1-6, with 8 bases aligning to TRBD1. Germline CDR1 and CDR2: KGHSH and LQKENI. The CDR3 is 16 amino acids. V dropped 6 bases and J dropped 11; count of bases not matched to a gene: 15. The CDR3 region has the DNA TGTGCCAGCTCTCCCGACGCTGGGACAGGCCTTCCACCCCTCCACTTT. Translated, it gives CASSPDAGTGLPPLHF.

The genes are TRBV6-1 and TRBJ2-5; 9 bases map to TRBD1. Germline CDR1 and CDR2: MNHNS and SASEGT. The CDR3 loop spans 15 amino acids. With 6 bases clipped from V and 5 bases from J, the junction kept 10 bases outside the gene matches. CDR3 bases: TGTGCCAGCAGCGTCGAACAGGGGGCAGGCGAGACCCAGTACTTC. It yields the protein CASSVEQGAGETQYF.

This clone was observed a few times. The chain carries TRBV9 and TRBJ2-2; TRBD1 aligns across 8 bases. Per germline, CDR1 SGDLS and CDR2 YYNGEE. V lost 2 bases and J lost 3; bases outside the gene matches: 3. This CDR3 region has 15 residues. CDR3 sequence reads: CASSVAGGDTGELFF. The CDR3 DNA reads as TGTGCCAGCAGCGTGGCAGGGGGCGACACCGGGGAGCTGTTTTTT. The whole variable domain, filled in from reference TRBV9 and TRBJ2-2, reads DSGVTQTPKHLITATGQRVTLRCSPRSGDLSVYWYQQSLDQGLQFLIQYYNGEERAKGNILERFSAQQFPDLHSELNLSSLELGDSALYFCASSVAGGDTGELFFGEGSRLTVL.